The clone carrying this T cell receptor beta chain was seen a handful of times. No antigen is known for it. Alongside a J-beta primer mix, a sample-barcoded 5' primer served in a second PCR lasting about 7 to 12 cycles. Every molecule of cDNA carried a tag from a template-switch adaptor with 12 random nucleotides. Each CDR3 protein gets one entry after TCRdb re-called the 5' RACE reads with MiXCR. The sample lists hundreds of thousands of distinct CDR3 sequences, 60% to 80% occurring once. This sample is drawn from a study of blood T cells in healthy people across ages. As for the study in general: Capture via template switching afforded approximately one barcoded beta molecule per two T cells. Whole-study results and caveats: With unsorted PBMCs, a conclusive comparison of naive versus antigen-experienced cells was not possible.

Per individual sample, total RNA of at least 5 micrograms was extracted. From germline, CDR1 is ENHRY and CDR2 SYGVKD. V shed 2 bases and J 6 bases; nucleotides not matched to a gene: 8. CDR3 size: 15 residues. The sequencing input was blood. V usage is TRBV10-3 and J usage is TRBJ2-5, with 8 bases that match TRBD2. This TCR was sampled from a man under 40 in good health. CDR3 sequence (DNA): TGTGCCATCAGTGAGCTGACGACTAGCGAGAAGACCCAGTACTTC. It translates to CAISELTTSEKTQYF.